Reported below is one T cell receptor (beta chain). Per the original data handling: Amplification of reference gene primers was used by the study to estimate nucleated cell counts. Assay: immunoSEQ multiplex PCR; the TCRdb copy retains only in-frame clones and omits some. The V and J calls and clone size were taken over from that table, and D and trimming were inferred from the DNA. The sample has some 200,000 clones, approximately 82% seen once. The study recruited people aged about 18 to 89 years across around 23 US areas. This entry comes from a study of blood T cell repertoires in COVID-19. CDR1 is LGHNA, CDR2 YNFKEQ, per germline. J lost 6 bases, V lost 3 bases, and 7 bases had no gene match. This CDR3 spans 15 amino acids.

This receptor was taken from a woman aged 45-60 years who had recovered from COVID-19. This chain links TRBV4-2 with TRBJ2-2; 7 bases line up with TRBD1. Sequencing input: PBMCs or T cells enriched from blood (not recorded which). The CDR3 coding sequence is TGTGCCAGCAGCCAGTATACAGGGGTGGCCGGGGAGCTGTTTTTT. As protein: CASSQYTGVAGELFF.